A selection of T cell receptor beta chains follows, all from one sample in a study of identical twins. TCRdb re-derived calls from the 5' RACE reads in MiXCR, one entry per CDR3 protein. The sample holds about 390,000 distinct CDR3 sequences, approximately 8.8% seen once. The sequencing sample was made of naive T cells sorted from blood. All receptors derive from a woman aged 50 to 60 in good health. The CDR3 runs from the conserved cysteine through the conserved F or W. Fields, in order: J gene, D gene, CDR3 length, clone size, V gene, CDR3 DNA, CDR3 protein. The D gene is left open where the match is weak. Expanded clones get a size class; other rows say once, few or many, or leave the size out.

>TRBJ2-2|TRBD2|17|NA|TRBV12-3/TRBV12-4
TGTGCCAGCAAGGGCGCCCGGGAGGGCCAAGACACCGGGGAGCTGTTTTTT
CASKGAREGQDTGELFF
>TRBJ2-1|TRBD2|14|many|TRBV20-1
TGCAGTGCACCTTCTAGCGGACTCTACAATGAGCAGTTCTTC
CSAPSSGLYNEQFF
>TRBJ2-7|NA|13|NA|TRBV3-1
TGTGCCAGCAGCCCCATCGGACCTTACGAGCAGTACTTC
CASSPIGPYEQYF
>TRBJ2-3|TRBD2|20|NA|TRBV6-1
TGTGCCAGCAGTGAGCTGGGCTTCGGACTAGCGGCGGGTGGCACAGATACGCAGTATTTT
CASSELGFGLAAGGTDTQYF
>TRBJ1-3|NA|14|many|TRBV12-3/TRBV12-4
TGTGCCAGCAGTTTAGCCCAGGGATCTCACACCATATATTTT
CASSLAQGSHTIYF
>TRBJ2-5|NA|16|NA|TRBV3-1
TGTGCCAGCAGCCAAGTAGGAACGGGGATCCAAGAGACCCAGTACTTC
CASSQVGTGIQETQYF
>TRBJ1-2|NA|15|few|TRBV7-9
TGTGCCAGCATTAAGCAGGCGCCGGATCTAGATGGCTACACCTTC
CASIKQAPDLDGYTF
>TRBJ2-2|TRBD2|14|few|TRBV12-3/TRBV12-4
TGTGCCAGCACCTCCGGGACTAGCACCGGGGAGCTGTTTTTT
CASTSGTSTGELFF
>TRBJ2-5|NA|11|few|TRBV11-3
TGTGCCAGCAGCTTTTGGGGGACCCAGTACTTC
CASSFWGTQYF
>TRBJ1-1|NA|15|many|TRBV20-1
TGCAGTGCTAGAGTTCCGCGGAGGGCGAACACTGAAGCTTTCTTT
CSARVPRRANTEAFF
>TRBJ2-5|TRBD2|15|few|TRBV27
TGTGCCAGCAGTTTATGGGCGGGAGAGGGAGAGACCCAGTACTTC
CASSLWAGEGETQYF
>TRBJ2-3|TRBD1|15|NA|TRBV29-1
TGCAGCGTTGAAAATGCCAGGGGGAGCACAGATACGCAGTATTTT
CSVENARGSTDTQYF
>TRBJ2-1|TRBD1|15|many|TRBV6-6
TGTGCCAGCAGTCCGGCGGGGACAGGGAAGAATGAGCAGTTCTTC
CASSPAGTGKNEQFF
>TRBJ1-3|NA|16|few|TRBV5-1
TGCGCCAGCAGCTTGGATGGACTGAGCTCTGGAAACACCATATATTTT
CASSLDGLSSGNTIYF
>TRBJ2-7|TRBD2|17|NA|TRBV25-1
TGTGCCAGCAGTGAAACTGGGTGGGAGCGGGGCTCCTACGAGCAGTACTTC
CASSETGWERGSYEQYF
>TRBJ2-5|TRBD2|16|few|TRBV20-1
TGCAGTGCCTGGCCTGGACTAGCGGGAGAAGGAGAGACCCAGTACTTC
CSAWPGLAGEGETQYF
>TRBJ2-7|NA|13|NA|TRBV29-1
TGCAGCGTTGTGACGGACAACTCCTACGAGCAGTACTTC
CSVVTDNSYEQYF
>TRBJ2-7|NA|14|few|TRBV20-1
TGCAGTGCTAGAGACCCCCACAGTCCCTACGAGCAGTACTTC
CSARDPHSPYEQYF
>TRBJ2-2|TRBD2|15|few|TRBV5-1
TGCGCCAGCAGCTCTAGCGGGAAGAACACCGGGGAGCTGTTTTTT
CASSSSGKNTGELFF
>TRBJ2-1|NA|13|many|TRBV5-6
TGTGCCAGCAGGTTGGGAGGAGGGGGTGAGCAGTTCTTC
CASRLGGGGEQFF
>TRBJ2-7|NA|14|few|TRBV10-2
TGCGCCAGCAATCAGGGACTCAGTCCCTACGAGCAGTACTTC
CASNQGLSPYEQYF
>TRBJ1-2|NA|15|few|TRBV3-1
TGTGCCAGCAGCCACGCCGAGGGATTAGGCTATGGCTACACCTTC
CASSHAEGLGYGYTF
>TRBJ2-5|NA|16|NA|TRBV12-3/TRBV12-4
TGTGCCAGCAGTCCCCCTTCTGTGGGGATTGGAGAGACCCAGTACTTC
CASSPPSVGIGETQYF
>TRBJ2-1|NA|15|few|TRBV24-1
TGTGCCACCAGTGGGGGGACACAGATCTACAATGAGCAGTTCTTC
CATSGGTQIYNEQFF
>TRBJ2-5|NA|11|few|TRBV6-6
TGTGCCAGCACGGAGGGGGAGACCCAGTACTTC
CASTEGETQYF
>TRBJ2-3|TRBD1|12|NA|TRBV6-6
TGTGCCAGCAGCTTTGACAGGGGGCGGCTGTATTTT
CASSFDRGRLYF
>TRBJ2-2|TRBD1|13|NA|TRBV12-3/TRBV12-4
TGTGCCAGCAGGGTCAGTCCTGCAGGGGGGCTGTTTTTT
CASRVSPAGGLFF
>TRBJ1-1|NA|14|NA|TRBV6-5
TGTGCCAGCAGTTACACCCTCGGGGGGACTGAAGCTTTCTTT
CASSYTLGGTEAFF
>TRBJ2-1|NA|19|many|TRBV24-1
TGTGCCACCAGTGACCCCATTTCGACAGGGAGGAGGTCCTACAATGAGCAGTTCTTC
CATSDPISTGRRSYNEQFF
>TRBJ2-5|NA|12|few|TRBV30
TGTGCCTGGAGTGACGGGTGGGGGACCCAGTACTTC
CAWSDGWGTQYF
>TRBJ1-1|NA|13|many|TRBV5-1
TGCGCCAGCAGCTTGGATAGGAACACTGAAGCTTTCTTT
CASSLDRNTEAFF
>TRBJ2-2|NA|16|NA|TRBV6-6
TGTGCCAGCAGTCGCCGGGCCCCGGACAACACCGGGGAGCTGTTTTTT
CASSRRAPDNTGELFF
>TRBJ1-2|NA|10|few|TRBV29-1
TGCGGATTCTATAACTATGGCTACACCTTC
CGFYNYGYTF
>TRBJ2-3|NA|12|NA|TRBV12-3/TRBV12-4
TGTGCCAGCAGTCCCCAATTAGATACGCAGTATTTT
CASSPQLDTQYF
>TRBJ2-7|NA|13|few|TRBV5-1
TGCGCCAGCAGCCCCACACAAAACTACGAGCAGTACTTC
CASSPTQNYEQYF
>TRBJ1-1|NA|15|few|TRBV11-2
TGTGCCAGCAGCTTATTCGTAGGGGCCGACACTGAAGCTTTCTTT
CASSLFVGADTEAFF
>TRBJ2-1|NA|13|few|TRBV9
TGTGCCAGCAGCGTAGAGGAACCCAATGAGCAGTTCTTC
CASSVEEPNEQFF
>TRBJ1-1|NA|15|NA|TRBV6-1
TGTGCCAGCGGAACCGGGACAATAATGAACACTGAAGCTTTCTTT
CASGTGTIMNTEAFF
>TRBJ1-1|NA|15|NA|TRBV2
TGTGCCAGCAGTGAGGATGGGGGAATGAACACTGAAGCTTTCTTT
CASSEDGGMNTEAFF